The rows below give T cell receptor beta chains drawn from one sample of a study of memory CD4+ T cells and cytomegalovirus serostatus. Sequencing used immunoSEQ multiplex PCR; TCRdb keeps in-frame clones, though not all of them. The sample has 20,000 to 30,000 clones; about 80% are singletons. What was sequenced was memory CD4+ T cells from blood. The receptor set was obtained from an adult in good health and CMV-seronegative. The CDR3 runs from the conserved cysteine through the conserved F or W. The D gene is left open where the match is weak. Some rows have no size entry. The others give once, few or many, or a class for an expanded clone.

clone size: once; V gene: TRBV28; J gene: TRBJ2-3; D gene: .; CDR3 protein: CASSLDPGDTQYF; CDR3 DNA: TGTGCCAGCAGTTTGGATCCGGGGGATACGCAGTATTTT
clone size: .; V gene: TRBV14; J gene: TRBJ2-7; D gene: TRBD2; CDR3 protein: CASSRDYRSYEQYF; CDR3 DNA: TGTGCCAGCAGTCGGGACTATCGCTCCTACGAGCAGTACTTC
clone size: .; V gene: TRBV4-3; J gene: TRBJ2-1; D gene: .; CDR3 protein: CASSQGPDAGSYNEQFF; CDR3 DNA: TGCGCCAGCAGCCAAGGCCCGGACGCGGGATCCTACAATGAGCAGTTCTTC
clone size: .; V gene: TRBV7-8; J gene: TRBJ2-5; D gene: .; CDR3 protein: CATRGTRGGFRTQYF; CDR3 DNA: TGTGCCACCAGGGGGACAAGGGGAGGTTTCAGGACCCAGTACTTC
clone size: .; V gene: TRBV7-2; J gene: TRBJ1-2; D gene: TRBD1; CDR3 protein: CASSRRTGGAANYGYTF; CDR3 DNA: TGTGCCAGCAGCCGTCGGACAGGGGGCGCGGCAAACTATGGCTACACCTTC
clone size: .; V gene: TRBV6-1; J gene: TRBJ1-2; D gene: .; CDR3 protein: CASRASAGGYTF; CDR3 DNA: TGTGCCAGCAGGGCTTCGGCAGGAGGCTACACCTTC
clone size: .; V gene: TRBV7-8; J gene: TRBJ2-1; D gene: TRBD2; CDR3 protein: CASSLGTSAGNEQFF; CDR3 DNA: TGTGCCAGCAGCTTAGGGACTAGCGCTGGCAATGAGCAGTTCTTC
clone size: once; V gene: TRBV5-1; J gene: TRBJ2-3; D gene: .; CDR3 protein: CASSLARARDTQYF; CDR3 DNA: TGCGCCAGCAGCTTGGCCAGGGCTCGAGATACGCAGTATTTT
clone size: .; V gene: TRBV5-6; J gene: TRBJ2-7; D gene: TRBD2; CDR3 protein: CASSPTLGGDYEQYF; CDR3 DNA: TGTGCCAGCAGCCCCACTTTGGGAGGGGACTACGAGCAGTACTTC
clone size: .; V gene: TRBV10-3; J gene: TRBJ1-1; D gene: .; CDR3 protein: CAISVTGNTEAFF; CDR3 DNA: TGTGCCATCAGTGTAACAGGGAACACTGAAGCTTTCTTT
clone size: .; V gene: TRBV11-1; J gene: TRBJ2-7; D gene: .; CDR3 protein: CASSLQGGSYEQYF; CDR3 DNA: TGTGCCAGCAGCTTGCAGGGGGGATCCTACGAGCAGTACTTC
clone size: .; V gene: TRBV14; J gene: TRBJ2-4; D gene: .; CDR3 protein: CASSQAGKNIQYF; CDR3 DNA: TGTGCCAGCAGCCAAGCCGGGAAAAACATTCAGTACTTC
clone size: .; V gene: TRBV25-1; J gene: TRBJ2-1; D gene: TRBD1; CDR3 protein: CASSQGAVREQFF; CDR3 DNA: TGTGCCAGCAGCCAGGGGGCGGTTAGGGAGCAGTTCTTC
clone size: once; V gene: TRBV5-1; J gene: TRBJ2-7; D gene: .; CDR3 protein: CASSTSTDSYEQYF; CDR3 DNA: TGCGCCAGCAGCACCAGTACTGACTCCTACGAGCAGTACTTC
clone size: .; V gene: TRBV9; J gene: TRBJ2-7; D gene: TRBD2; CDR3 protein: CASSVDGSGSLGSYEQYF; CDR3 DNA: TGTGCCAGCAGCGTAGATGGTAGCGGGAGTTTAGGCTCCTACGAGCAGTACTTC
clone size: once; V gene: TRBV29-1; J gene: TRBJ1-1; D gene: .; CDR3 protein: CSTLGPIANTEAFF; CDR3 DNA: TGCAGCACCCTGGGCCCCATTGCAAACACTGAAGCTTTCTTT
clone size: .; V gene: TRBV5-1; J gene: TRBJ1-6; D gene: .; CDR3 protein: CASSSDINSPLHF; CDR3 DNA: TGCGCCAGCAGCTCGGATATTAATTCACCCCTCCACTTT
clone size: .; V gene: TRBV28; J gene: TRBJ1-2; D gene: .; CDR3 protein: CASNTDRSYGYTF; CDR3 DNA: TGTGCCAGCAATACTGACAGGAGCTATGGCTACACCTTC
clone size: .; V gene: TRBV7-9; J gene: TRBJ2-7; D gene: .; CDR3 protein: CASSLEGRGYEQYF; CDR3 DNA: TGTGCCAGCAGCTTAGAGGGCAGGGGCTACGAGCAGTACTTC
clone size: .; V gene: TRBV28; J gene: TRBJ1-2; D gene: .; CDR3 protein: CASNRGSGLRGYTF; CDR3 DNA: TGTGCCAGCAACCGGGGGAGTGGGTTGCGTGGCTACACCTTC
clone size: .; V gene: TRBV5-1; J gene: TRBJ1-1; D gene: .; CDR3 protein: CASSGAGIENTEAFF; CDR3 DNA: TGCGCCAGCAGCGGAGCAGGGATAGAGAACACTGAAGCTTTCTTT
clone size: .; V gene: TRBV28; J gene: TRBJ1-2; D gene: .; CDR3 protein: CASSPDLRLSDAFSANYGYTF; CDR3 DNA: TGTGCCAGCAGCCCCGATTTGCGTTTATCCGACGCCTTTTCCGCTAACTATGGCTACACCTTC
clone size: few; V gene: TRBV5-1; J gene: TRBJ1-1; D gene: .; CDR3 protein: CASSLGQEGRGAFF; CDR3 DNA: TGCGCCAGCAGCTTGGGACAGGAGGGGAGAGGAGCTTTCTTT
clone size: .; V gene: TRBV6-5; J gene: TRBJ2-7; D gene: .; CDR3 protein: CASSTITRYEQYF; CDR3 DNA: TGTGCCAGCAGCACAATAACCCGATACGAGCAGTACTTC
clone size: .; V gene: TRBV18; J gene: TRBJ2-7; D gene: .; CDR3 protein: CASSPRAAEQYF; CDR3 DNA: TGTGCCAGCTCACCACGAGCAGCTGAGCAGTACTTC
clone size: .; V gene: TRBV2; J gene: TRBJ2-1; D gene: .; CDR3 protein: CASSETVSYNEQFF; CDR3 DNA: TGTGCCAGCAGTGAAACAGTCTCCTACAATGAGCAGTTCTTC
clone size: once; V gene: TRBV5-1; J gene: TRBJ1-2; D gene: .; CDR3 protein: CASSLAGRAGENYGYTF; CDR3 DNA: TGCGCCAGCAGCTTGGCTGGCAGGGCCGGTGAGAACTATGGCTACACCTTC
clone size: .; V gene: TRBV4-2; J gene: TRBJ1-1; D gene: TRBD1; CDR3 protein: CASSGGGQTNTEAFF; CDR3 DNA: TGTGCCAGCAGCGGAGGGGGACAGACGAACACTGAAGCTTTCTTT
clone size: .; V gene: TRBV5-6; J gene: TRBJ2-7; D gene: .; CDR3 protein: CASSFTGDLQYF; CDR3 DNA: TGTGCCAGCAGCTTCACGGGGGACTTGCAGTACTTC
clone size: .; V gene: TRBV27; J gene: TRBJ1-4; D gene: .; CDR3 protein: CASSSLLGYQGKLFF; CDR3 DNA: TGTGCCAGCAGTAGCCTTTTGGGATATCAAGGAAAACTGTTTTTT
clone size: .; V gene: TRBV27; J gene: TRBJ2-7; D gene: .; CDR3 protein: CASSSGQGGPYEQYF; CDR3 DNA: TGTGCCAGCAGTTCCGGACAGGGAGGGCCCTACGAGCAGTACTTC
clone size: .; V gene: TRBV12-5; J gene: TRBJ1-2; D gene: .; CDR3 protein: CASGLRGKDYGYTF; CDR3 DNA: TGTGCTAGTGGTTTGAGGGGTAAGGACTATGGCTACACCTTC
clone size: .; V gene: TRBV7-9; J gene: TRBJ2-7; D gene: .; CDR3 protein: CASSSGPRTGGYEQYF; CDR3 DNA: TGTGCCAGCAGCTCCGGGCCCCGGACCGGTGGCTACGAGCAGTACTTC
clone size: .; V gene: TRBV5-6; J gene: TRBJ2-7; D gene: .; CDR3 protein: CASSLTGIPEQYF; CDR3 DNA: TGTGCCAGCAGCTTAACAGGGATCCCCGAGCAGTACTTC
clone size: .; V gene: TRBV27; J gene: TRBJ1-1; D gene: .; CDR3 protein: CASSSADLNTEAFF; CDR3 DNA: TGTGCCAGCAGTTCCGCGGATCTGAACACTGAAGCTTTCTTT
clone size: few; V gene: TRBV10-3; J gene: TRBJ2-7; D gene: .; CDR3 protein: CAISGTGERYEQYF; CDR3 DNA: TGTGCCATCAGTGGGACGGGGGAGAGGTACGAGCAGTACTTC
clone size: medium-sized; V gene: TRBV13; J gene: TRBJ1-3; D gene: TRBD1; CDR3 protein: CASSLGGTENTIYF; CDR3 DNA: TGTGCCAGCAGCTTAGGGGGGACAGAGAACACCATATATTTT
clone size: few; V gene: TRBV6-1; J gene: TRBJ1-4; D gene: .; CDR3 protein: CASSDRIEKLFF; CDR3 DNA: TGTGCCAGCAGTGACCGGATCGAAAAACTGTTTTTT
clone size: .; V gene: TRBV7-9; J gene: TRBJ1-1; D gene: .; CDR3 protein: CASSHRVGQVTEAFF; CDR3 DNA: TGTGCCAGCAGCCACAGGGTGGGTCAGGTCACTGAAGCTTTCTTT
clone size: .; V gene: TRBV7-2; J gene: TRBJ1-5; D gene: .; CDR3 protein: CASSLGPNQPQHF; CDR3 DNA: TGTGCCAGCAGCTTAGGTCCTAATCAGCCCCAGCATTTT
clone size: .; V gene: TRBV13; J gene: TRBJ2-2; D gene: .; CDR3 protein: CASSVVGGELFF; CDR3 DNA: TGTGCCAGCAGTGTTGTCGGCGGGGAGCTGTTTTTT
clone size: .; V gene: TRBV2; J gene: TRBJ1-1; D gene: .; CDR3 protein: CASARNTEAFF; CDR3 DNA: TGTGCCAGCGCTCGGAACACTGAAGCTTTCTTT
clone size: .; V gene: TRBV14; J gene: TRBJ1-2; D gene: TRBD1; CDR3 protein: CASSDRGSYGYTF; CDR3 DNA: TGTGCCAGCAGCGACAGGGGGTCCTATGGCTACACCTTC
clone size: .; V gene: TRBV5-8; J gene: TRBJ2-2; D gene: TRBD1; CDR3 protein: CASSTKGQSTGELFF; CDR3 DNA: TGTGCCAGCAGCACCAAGGGACAGTCCACCGGGGAGCTGTTTTTT
clone size: .; V gene: TRBV30; J gene: TRBJ1-5; D gene: TRBD1; CDR3 protein: CAWTRDRRGQPQHF; CDR3 DNA: TGTGCCTGGACCCGGGACAGGCGCGGTCAGCCCCAGCATTTT
clone size: .; V gene: TRBV20-1; J gene: TRBJ1-2; D gene: .; CDR3 protein: CSAPSSYGYTF; CDR3 DNA: TGCAGTGCTCCATCCTCCTATGGCTACACCTTC
clone size: once; V gene: TRBV9; J gene: TRBJ1-3; D gene: .; CDR3 protein: CASSVGRVSSGNTIYF; CDR3 DNA: TGTGCCAGCAGCGTCGGGCGGGTGAGCTCTGGAAACACCATATATTTT